Listed here are 26 T cell receptor beta chains from one sample, sequenced in a study of tumor-infiltrating lymphocytes in primary liver carcinoma. TCR beta cDNA came from approximately 540 ng total RNA, primed with a constant-region primer. Researchers made the TCR beta libraries by running three nested multiplex PCR rounds with slightly modified ARM-PCR. The study ran its first two PCR rounds for roughly 10 cycles each, using TRBV1-TRBV30 forward primers and a C-beta reverse primer. TCRdb ran MiXCR on the multiplex PCR reads and lists one entry per CDR3 protein. The sample has around 70,000 distinct CDR3 sequences, roughly 69% seen once. Both RNA and DNA were isolated together from 20-30 mg of bulk tissue that had not been sorted. Sequencing was carried out using liver tumor tissue from sampling region 4. Subset reported: tumor region T4, right-lateral pole. The receptors originated from a man aged 40-50 years with primary liver carcinoma and hepatitis B virus infection.

Worth noting for this clonotype: The junction differs from germline at one of its ends, possibly a read error. This chain joins TRBV14 and TRBJ2-1, with a weak D call TRBD2 (5 bases). Germline CDR1 and CDR2: SGHDN and FVKESK. This CDR3 comprises 12 residues. CDR3 bases: TGTACCAGTAGCCAAACTAGGAATGAGCAGTTCTTC. Encoded protein: CTSSQTRNEQFF. Combining the CDR3 with reference TRBV14 and TRBJ2-1 gives the whole variable domain EAGVTQFPSHSVIEKGQTVTLRCDPISGHDNLYWYRRVMGKEIKFLLHFVKESKQDESGMPNNRFLAERTGGTYSTLKVQPAELEDSGVYFCTSSQTRNEQFFGPGTRLTVL.

A remark on this clonotype: At one boundary the junction diverges from the germline segment, which might be a read error. V and J are TRBV4-2 and TRBJ1-4; D gene uncertain. Germline assignment: CDR1 LGHNA and CDR2 YNFKEQ. This CDR3 is 16 amino acids long. DNA of the CDR3: TGTACCAGCAGTCCCTCCCCGGGCTCATGGAATGAAAAACTGTTTTTT. Amino acid sequence: CTSSPSPGSWNEKLFF.

By frequency in the sample, this clonotype is medium-sized. The chain joins TRBV6-5 to TRBJ2-2; a possible D gene is TRBD2 (5 bases). Deletions cut 0 bases from V and 6 bases from J, with 11 bases between. CDR3 length: 15 residues. The V gene's germline CDR1 is MNHEY and CDR2 SVGAGI. The CDR3 coding sequence is TGTGCCAGCAGTTACTCGAATTCCGGGGCCGGGGAGCTGTTTTTT. Translating gives CASSYSNSGAGELFF.

The chain's CDR3 is CASSDASGDPSTGELFF. CDR3 in DNA: TGTGCCAGCAGTGATGCTAGCGGGGACCCGAGCACCGGGGAGCTGTTTTTT. The chain is built from TRBV2 and TRBJ2-2, with 9 bases fitting TRBD2. The CDR3 is 17 residues long. The germline V gene encodes CDR1 SNHLY and CDR2 FYNNEI. Unmatched junction bases numbered 9, after V lost 3 bases and J lost 4 bases.

As regards this clonotype: Germline and junction disagree at one end, which may indicate a read error. The chain recombines TRBV10-3 with TRBJ1-3, with D possibly TRBD1 on 6 matching bases. In germline, CDR1 is ENHRY, CDR2 SYGVKD. The CDR3 length is 15 residues. The CDR3 DNA sequence: TGTGCCACTCGAGACGGGGGGCTTTTTGGAAACACCATGTATTTT. This gives the protein CATRDGGLFGNTMYF.

This clonotype was picked up one time. No conserved phenylalanine or tryptophan ends this CDR3, so it is likely a read error. The limits of the CDR3 on the DNA are not certain, so only TCRdb's listed CDR3 is given. The chain employs TRBV10-3 and TRBJ2-7; the D segment call TRBD1 is taken from the table without a DNA check. CDR1 is ENHRY and CDR2 is SYGVKD in the germline V gene. The CDR3 is made up of 17 amino acids, end residues included. Here the CDR3 reads CAISTLPPGQGFGEQYY.

As for this clonotype: One end of the junction is discordant with germline, which a read error may explain. This rearrangement joins TRBV5-1 to TRBJ2-4; D tentatively reads TRBD1 or TRBD2 (6 bases each). Germline V gives CDR1 SGHRS, CDR2 YFSETQ. This CDR3 has 14 residues. CDR3 DNA sequence: TGCGCCAGCAGCCCGTCGGGGGCGGGGAACATTCAGCACTTC. Translating gives CASSPSGAGNIQHF.

In this sample, this clonotype turned up many times. The chain links TRBV29-1 to TRBJ2-1; D ambiguous. This CDR3 is built from 11 residues. The germline CDR1 and CDR2 sequences are SQVTM and ANQGSEA. V gave up 6 bases and J gave up 7 bases, with 10 bases separating them. CDR3 protein: CSVDKRNEQFF. The CDR3 nucleotides read TGCAGCGTCGATAAGAGGAATGAGCAGTTCTTC.

Note on this clonotype: Because the CDR3 is missing its conserved closing phenylalanine or tryptophan, this is likely a read error. The gene calls are TRBV28 and TRBJ2-2; 8 nucleotides align to TRBD1. CDR3 length: 14 amino acids. Germline V gene sequence: CDR1 MDHEN, CDR2 SYDVKM. Here the CDR3 reads CVSLRGQGAGELFS. The DNA of the CDR3 is TGTGTCAGCCTCAGGGGGCAGGGAGCCGGGGAACTGTTTTCT.

Remarks on this clonotype: A read error may be the cause here, since a much bigger clone is one base away. This rearrangement joins TRBV6-6 to TRBJ2-1; 8 bases agree with TRBD1. The germline V gene has CDR1 MNHNY and CDR2 SVGAGI (reference sequence). V lost 6 bases to trimming and J lost 8 bases; unmatched junction nucleotides: 3. The CDR3 has 12 amino acids. CDR3 sequence reads: CASSSTGDEQFF. The CDR3, as DNA: TGTGCCAGCAGCTCGACAGGGGATGAGCAGTTCTTC.

To note about this clonotype: Being one base from a much bigger clone, this may be a read error. The chain carries TRBV6-4 and TRBJ2-1, with 7 bases identical to TRBD1. J was trimmed by 14 bases and V by 7 bases; bases with no gene match: 8. Per germline, CDR1 MRHNA and CDR2 SNTAGT. The CDR3 has 11 amino acids. The DNA for the CDR3 is TGTGCCAGCATTGTTCGACAGGGAAAGTTCTTC. This translates into CASIVRQGKFF.

This clonotype was recorded a few times. An end of the junction differs from the germline gene, which may be a read error. The chain carries TRBV6-1 and TRBJ2-5; D remains unclear. Germline lookup yields CDR1 MNHNS and CDR2 SASEGT. This CDR3 is built from 13 residues. The CDR3 spells CTSRRHLQETQYF. In DNA form, the CDR3 reads TGTACCAGCAGGAGACACCTCCAAGAGACTCAGTACTTC.

Note on this clonotype: An end of the junction does not agree with germline; a read error may underlie this. The chain joins TRBV12-3 or TRBV12-4 to TRBJ2-4; D tentatively fits TRBD1 or TRBD2 (6 bases each). The CDR3 spans 16 residues. The DNA of the CDR3 is TGTACCAGCGGGCCCCGGACAGAAATGGCCAAAAACATTCAGTACTTC. Encoded protein: CTSGPRTEMAKNIQYF.

On this clonotype itself: The CDR3 does not end in the conserved phenylalanine or tryptophan, so this is likely a read error. Because the CDR3's place on the DNA is in doubt, the DNA is left out and the CDR3 is given as listed by TCRdb. This chain links TRBV11-1 with TRBJ2-1; the D call in the table, TRBD2, was not verified against the DNA. In germline, CDR1 is SGHAT, CDR2 FQDESV (reference sequence). With termini counted, the CDR3 has 17 amino acids. The chain's CDR3 is CASSLELAGEVDDEQLL.

The sample holds a few counts of this clonotype. The chain combines TRBV16 with TRBJ2-7; 10 bases are a match to TRBD1. In germline, CDR1 is KGHSY, CDR2 FQNENV. V shed 5 bases, J shed 2 bases, and the junction held 9 bases outside the gene matches. The CDR3 is 16 amino acids. As DNA, the CDR3 is TGTGCCAGCAGCTTAAGACAGGGGGCCCGGGCCTACGAGCAGTACTTC. Translated: CASSLRQGARAYEQYF. Full variable domain (remainder filled in from reference TRBV16 and TRBJ2-7): GEEVAQTPKHLVRGEGQKAKLYCAPIKGHSYVFWYQQVLKNEFKFLISFQNENVFDETGMPKERFSAKCLPNSPCSLEIQATKLEDSAVYFCASSLRQGARAYEQYFGPGTRLTVT.

CDR3 sequence: CASSEQGANVLTF. Written as DNA, the CDR3 is TGTGCCAGTAGTGAACAGGGGGCCAACGTCCTGACTTTC. The rearrangement uses TRBV19 and TRBJ2-6; D is uncertain. Looked up from germline, CDR1 is LNHDA and CDR2 is SQIVND (reference sequence). Between the trimmed V and J ends, which lost 5 bases and 4 bases, there was a span of 6 bases. This CDR3 has 13 amino acids. The entire variable domain, with the rest obtained from reference TRBV19 and TRBJ2-6, is as follows: DGGITQSPKYLFRKEGQNVTLSCEQNLNHDAMYWYRQDPGQGLRLIYYSQIVNDFQKGDIAEGYSVSREKKESFPLTVTSAQKNPTAFYLCASSEQGANVLTFGAGSRLTVL.

With regard to this clonotype: Sequence at one end of the junction differs from germline and may be a read error. V is TRBV13 and J is TRBJ2-2; possible D gene TRBD2, 7 bases. Germline V gene sequence: CDR1 PRHDT, CDR2 FYEKMQ (reference sequence). The CDR3 is made up of 15 amino acids. DNA for the CDR3: TGTACCAGCAGCTTATACAGGGAGGGCACCGGGGAGCTGTTCTTT. This translates into CTSSLYREGTGELFF.

This clonotype has a count of ten or more. The V call is TRBV12-3 or TRBV12-4, the J call TRBJ2-1, with 7 bases matching TRBD2. The CDR3 runs 11 residues. With V trimmed by 7 bases and J by 9 bases, 3 bases remained unmatched. The CDR3 loop is CASNRGVEQFF. DNA of the CDR3: TGTGCCAGCAATCGGGGGGTTGAGCAGTTCTTC.

A note on this clonotype: Since a much larger clone is just one base distant, this may be a read error. The chain recombines TRBV5-1 with TRBJ2-5; 7 positions match TRBD1. This CDR3 has 15 amino acids. CDR1 is SGHRS, CDR2 YFSETQ, per germline. V shed 1 base, J shed 2 bases, and the junction held 5 bases outside the gene matches. The CDR3 DNA is TGCGCCAGCAGCTTGCTAGAGGACAGGCAAGAGACCCAGTACTTC. It specifies CASSLLEDRQETQYF. The full variable domain, with the rest looked up from reference TRBV5-1 and TRBJ2-5, is KAGVTQTPRYLIKTRGQQVTLSCSPISGHRSVSWYQQTPGQGLQFLFEYFSETQRNKGNFPGRFSGRQFSNSRSEMNVSTLELGDSALYLCASSLLEDRQETQYFGPGTRLLVL.

As concerns this clonotype: One end of the junction is discordant with germline, which a read error may explain. The rearrangement uses TRBV29-1 and TRBJ2-7; 8 bases are shared with TRBD2. Per the germline V gene, CDR1 is SQVTM and CDR2 is ANQGSEA. The length of the CDR3 is 16 residues. The CDR3 loop reads CRVESRKTSESYEQYF. The CDR3 DNA is TGCAGAGTTGAGTCCCGCAAGACTAGCGAGTCCTACGAGCAGTACTTC.

About this clonotype: The junction and the germline gene differ at one end; a read error may be behind it. The chain links TRBV6-6 to TRBJ1-5; 10 nucleotides match TRBD1. CDR1 and CDR2 (germline): MNHNY, SVGAGI (reference sequence). The CDR3 extends over 15 amino acids. The CDR3: CACTAQTGGGQPQHF. In DNA, the CDR3 is TGTGCCTGCACCGCGCAGACAGGGGGCGGGCAGCCCCAGCATTTC.

Note on this clonotype: A read error may be the cause here, since a much bigger clone is one base away. The chain couples TRBV28 to TRBJ1-5; D is uncertain. In germline, CDR1 is MDHEN, CDR2 SYDVKM. The CDR3 runs 13 residues. The CDR3: CASREGLDHPQHF. The CDR3 DNA reads TGTGCCAGCAGAGAAGGGTTAGATCACCCCCAGCATTTT.

The chain uses TRBV29-1 and TRBJ2-5; D might be TRBD1 or TRBD2, each matching 5 bases. The CDR3 extends over 11 amino acids. Germline CDR1 is SQVTM and CDR2 is ANQGSEA. Trimming left V 7 bases short and J 4 bases short, with 10 bases between. Here the CDR3 reads CSDEGRETQYF. The CDR3 DNA is TGCAGCGATGAGGGGAGAGAGACCCAGTACTTC. The variable domain in full, with the rest retrieved from reference TRBV29-1 and TRBJ2-5, is SAVISQKPSRDICQRGTSLTIQCQVDSQVTMMFWYRQQPGQSLTLIATANQGSEATYESGFVIDKFPISRPNLTFSTLTVSNMSPEDSSIYLCSDEGRETQYFGPGTRLLVL.

As for this clonotype: One end of the junction varies from germline; a read error may be responsible. The V call is TRBV29-1, the J call TRBJ2-7; D remains unclear. This CDR3 comprises 12 residues. Looked up from germline, CDR1 is SQVTM and CDR2 is ANQGSEA. The CDR3 DNA follows: TGCACCGTTAAAAAGGATACCTACGAGCAGTGCTTC. Its translation: CTVKKDTYEQCF.

As for this clonotype: A read error may account for a junction end that differs from germline. The chain recombines TRBV7-9 with TRBJ2-6; unclear D gene. From germline, CDR1 is SEHNR and CDR2 FQNEAQ (reference sequence). The CDR3 is made up of 16 amino acids. CDR3 sequence (DNA): TGTGCCAACAGCTTTCGTTTGGAGTCTGGGGCCAACGTCCTGACTTTC. Translation: CANSFRLESGANVLTF.

This chain connects TRBV11-1 to TRBJ2-1, with D perhaps matching TRBD2 (5 bases). V was shortened by 0 bases and J by 5 bases, with 11 bases between the two germline ends. There are 15 residues in the CDR3. Germline values: CDR1 SGHAT, CDR2 FQDESV (reference sequence). The CDR3: CASSLAGEVDNEQFF. The CDR3 DNA reads TGTGCCAGCAGCTTAGCGGGAGAAGTTGACAATGAGCAGTTCTTC.